This T cell receptor beta chain derives from a study of cytomegalovirus exposure and HLA in healthy donors (dated by TCRdb to 2015 to 2018). With respect to the entire study: The roughly 670 repertoires of the first cohort and the 120 or so validation repertoires were produced on the same platform, according to a later analysis. High-throughput TCR immunosequencing, statistical association of individual TCRs with disease status, and machine learning were combined to predict cytomegalovirus infection status. Besides the first cohort of roughly 700 subjects, a separate validation cohort made up of 120 or so different subjects was used. The study was designed to test whether signatures of past pathogen exposure could be identified by cataloging public T cell receptors. The full study reports these points: Most TCR sequences were observed very rarely across donors, whereas some public TCRs were present in many individuals. In the study, around 150 TCR beta chains were listed as associated with cytomegalovirus. The validation cohort had no HLA typing available for a later analysis, so co-occurrence within that cohort was assessed over all 120 or so repertoires. A few of the identified cytomegalovirus-associated TCR beta chains were confirmed in vitro to be specific for cytomegalovirus antigens. The authors suggested that the approach could potentially be extended to other disease states and immunological phenotypes. Subsequent analysis determined that TCRs grouped into clusters in the first cohort also showed a tendency toward co-occurrence across the approximately 120 validation repertoires, and approximately 93% of cluster scores exceeded 0. The classifier was reported to diagnose cytomegalovirus status with high specificity and sensitivity in both the original cohort and the validation cohort.

The library was built by means of the immunoSEQ multiplex PCR assay. The paper's data handling went like this. A statistical classification framework was built for diagnosing cytomegalovirus status from the catalog of TCR beta chain sequences. In its TCRdb copy, this immuneACCESS table keeps in-frame sequences only and misses some clones. Where compared with another copy, unresolved V genes explain less than half of these, and the others have no known cause. For V, J and clone size, that table is used; D and trimming come from the DNA. This sample has approximately 220,000 clones in its table, and over 80% of those were observed once. 0.8% to 1.2% of the sample is held by the ten biggest clonotypes. About this clone: The clone's antigen remains unknown. Per-base quality was not reported, and no clone a single base away is much larger than it.

The donors were included in the validation cohort of some 120 subjects, a group kept apart from the roughly 700-subject first cohort. V drops 3 bases and J drops 2 bases, leaving 14 bases in between. From the cysteine up to the phenylalanine, the CDR3 has a length of 15 residues. CDR3 DNA is the only sequence kept; it has 45 bases, read in frame from the first base. According to the germline V gene, CDR1 reads SGHRS and CDR2 reads YFSETQ. The chain links TRBV5-1 with TRBJ1-2; the D gene is perhaps TRBD1, from 6 matching bases. The TCR comes from a woman between 18 and 29 years old in good health and CMV-seronegative. What was sequenced was PBMCs. This receptor has the CDR3 CASSSYQGLNYGYTF. The nucleotide sequence reads TGCGCCAGCAGCTCATATCAGGGGCTAAACTATGGCTACACCTTC.